This record looks at one T cell receptor beta chain sequence and its context. The data stem from a study of blood T cell repertoires in COVID-19. The germline V gene encodes CDR1 SGDLS and CDR2 YYNGEE. V lost 2 bases and J lost 4; bases outside the gene matches: 7. The CDR3 sequence is 16 residues long. Measured with immunoSEQ multiplex PCR; TCRdb has only the in-frame clones, and not every one. The table includes 130,000 or so clones, roughly 80% detected once. The chain has TRBV9 and TRBJ2-1; 9 bases are a match to TRBD1. Material for sequencing was PBMCs or T cells enriched from blood (not recorded which). This receptor was taken from a man aged 30 to 39 who had recovered from COVID-19. The CDR3 DNA reads as TGTGCCAGCAGCGTTCTACAGGGGGCTAGGTACAATGAGCAGTTCTTC. As protein: CASSVLQGARYNEQFF.